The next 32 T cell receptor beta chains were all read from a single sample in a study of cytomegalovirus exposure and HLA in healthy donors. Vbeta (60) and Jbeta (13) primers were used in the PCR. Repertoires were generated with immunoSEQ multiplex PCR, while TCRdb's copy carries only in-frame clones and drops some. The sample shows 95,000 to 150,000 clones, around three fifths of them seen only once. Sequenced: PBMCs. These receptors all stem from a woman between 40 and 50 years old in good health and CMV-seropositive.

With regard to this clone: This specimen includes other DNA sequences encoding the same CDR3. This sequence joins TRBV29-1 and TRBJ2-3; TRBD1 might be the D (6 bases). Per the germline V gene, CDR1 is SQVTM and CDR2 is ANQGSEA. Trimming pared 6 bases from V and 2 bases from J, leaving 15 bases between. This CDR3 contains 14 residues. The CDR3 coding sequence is TGCAGCGTCGCCGGAACAGGGATCACAGATACGCAGTATTTT. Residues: CSVAGTGITDTQYF.

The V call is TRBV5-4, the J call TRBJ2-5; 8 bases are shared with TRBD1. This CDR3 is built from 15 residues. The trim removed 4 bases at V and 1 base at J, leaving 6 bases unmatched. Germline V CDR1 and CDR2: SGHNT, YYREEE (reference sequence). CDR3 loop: CASSLQGAGQETQYF. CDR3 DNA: TGTGCCAGCAGCCTCCAGGGGGCAGGCCAAGAGACCCAGTACTTC.

The CDR3 bases are TGTGCCAGCAGCGTAGATTTCGGGTTAGCGGGAGGCGGGGAGCTGTTTTTT. Amino acids: CASSVDFGLAGGGELFF. V gene TRBV9 combines with J gene TRBJ2-2; TRBD2 matches 10 bases. Trimming took 0 bases from V and 7 from J; bases not matched to a gene: 9. Per the germline V gene, CDR1 is SGDLS and CDR2 is YYNGEE. This CDR3 is 17 amino acids long. The variable domain in full, with the rest retrieved from reference TRBV9 and TRBJ2-2, is DSGVTQTPKHLITATGQRVTLRCSPRSGDLSVYWYQQSLDQGLQFLIQYYNGEERAKGNILERFSAQQFPDLHSELNLSSLELGDSALYFCASSVDFGLAGGGELFFGEGSRLTVL.

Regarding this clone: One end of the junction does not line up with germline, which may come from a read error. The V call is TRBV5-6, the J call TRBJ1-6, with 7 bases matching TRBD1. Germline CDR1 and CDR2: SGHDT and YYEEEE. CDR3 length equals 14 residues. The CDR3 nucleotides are TGTGCCAGTAGCTTGGACACAGGGGTCTCACCCCTCCACTTT. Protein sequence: CASSLDTGVSPLHF.

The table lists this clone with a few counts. The CDR3 spells CASTGLAGGWGANVLTF. The CDR3 DNA reads as TGTGCCAGCACCGGACTAGCGGGAGGATGGGGGGCCAACGTCCTGACTTTC. The chain links TRBV5-4 to TRBJ2-6; 14 bases are shared with TRBD2. Germline values: CDR1 SGHNT, CDR2 YYREEE (reference sequence). The CDR3 contains 17 residues. Trimming cost V 6 bases and J 4 bases; bases outside gene matches: 6. Filled out from reference TRBV5-4 and TRBJ2-6, the complete variable domain reads ETGVTQSPTHLIKTRGQQVTLRCSSQSGHNTVSWYQQALGQGPQFIFQYYREEENGRGNFPPRFSGLQFPNYSSELNVNALELDDSALYLCASTGLAGGWGANVLTFGAGSRLTVL.

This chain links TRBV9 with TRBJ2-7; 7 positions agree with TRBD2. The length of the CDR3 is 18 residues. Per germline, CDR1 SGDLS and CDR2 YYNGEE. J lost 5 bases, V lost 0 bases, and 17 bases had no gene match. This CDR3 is CASSVDPLGGGVIDEQYF. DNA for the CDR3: TGTGCCAGCAGCGTAGACCCCCTTGGGGGGGGAGTAATCGACGAGCAGTACTTC.

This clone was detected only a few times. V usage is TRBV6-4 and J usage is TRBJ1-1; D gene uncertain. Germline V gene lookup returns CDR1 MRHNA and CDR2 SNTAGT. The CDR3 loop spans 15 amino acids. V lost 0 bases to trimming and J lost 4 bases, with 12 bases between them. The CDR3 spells CASSDSTDRGTEAFF. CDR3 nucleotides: TGTGCCAGCAGTGACTCGACGGACCGGGGCACTGAAGCTTTCTTT.

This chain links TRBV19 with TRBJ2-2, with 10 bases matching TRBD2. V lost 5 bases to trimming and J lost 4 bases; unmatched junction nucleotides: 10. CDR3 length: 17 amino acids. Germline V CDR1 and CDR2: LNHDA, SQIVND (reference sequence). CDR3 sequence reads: CASSWSGRADVTGELFF. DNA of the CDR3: TGTGCCAGTAGTTGGAGCGGGAGGGCGGATGTCACCGGGGAGCTGTTTTTT. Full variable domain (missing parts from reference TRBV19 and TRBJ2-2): DGGITQSPKYLFRKEGQNVTLSCEQNLNHDAMYWYRQDPGQGLRLIYYSQIVNDFQKGDIAEGYSVSREKKESFPLTVTSAQKNPTAFYLCASSWSGRADVTGELFFGEGSRLTVL.

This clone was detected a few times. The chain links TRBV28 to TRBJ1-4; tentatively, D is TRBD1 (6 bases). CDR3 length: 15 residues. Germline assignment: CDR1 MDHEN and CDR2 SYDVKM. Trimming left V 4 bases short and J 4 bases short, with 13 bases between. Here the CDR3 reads CASSSRTARNEKLFF. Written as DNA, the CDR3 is TGTGCCAGCAGTTCCCGGACAGCCCGTAATGAAAAACTGTTTTTT.

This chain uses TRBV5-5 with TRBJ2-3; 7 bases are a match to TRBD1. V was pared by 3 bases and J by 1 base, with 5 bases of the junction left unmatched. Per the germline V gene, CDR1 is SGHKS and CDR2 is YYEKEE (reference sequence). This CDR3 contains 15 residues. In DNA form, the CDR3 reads TGTGCCAGCAGCTCAAGGGGGCCTGGCACAGATACGCAGTATTTT. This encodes CASSSRGPGTDTQYF.

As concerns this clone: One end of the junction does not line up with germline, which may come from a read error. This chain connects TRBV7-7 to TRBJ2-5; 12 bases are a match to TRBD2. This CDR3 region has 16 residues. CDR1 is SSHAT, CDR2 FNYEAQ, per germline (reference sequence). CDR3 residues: CASRWGHGLAGNPQYF. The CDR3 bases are TGTGCTAGCAGGTGGGGGCATGGACTAGCGGGGAACCCCCAGTACTTC.

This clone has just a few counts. The CDR3 nucleotides are TGTGCCAGCAGCTTGGTGGGGGGACCGCGACTGGTCGAGCAGTACTTC. Residues: CASSLVGGPRLVEQYF. V is TRBV5-6 and J is TRBJ2-5; the D gene is possibly TRBD2 (6 bases). The DNA end lines up better with TRBJ2-7; the J call may be wrong. The CDR3 has 16 residues. Germline assignment: CDR1 SGHDT and CDR2 YYEEEE.

The CDR3 loop is CASTPASVSKSELFF. DNA of the CDR3: TGCGCCAGCACCCCCGCTTCGGTGTCTAAATCGGAGCTGTTTTTT. This chain uses TRBV5-1 with TRBJ2-2; D is uncertain. Germline lookup yields CDR1 SGHRS and CDR2 YFSETQ. Trimming cost V 6 bases and J 10 bases, with 22 bases left between them. The CDR3 loop spans 15 amino acids. The full variable domain, its missing parts supplied by reference TRBV5-1 and TRBJ2-2, is KAGVTQTPRYLIKTRGQQVTLSCSPISGHRSVSWYQQTPGQGLQFLFEYFSETQRNKGNFPGRFSGRQFSNSRSEMNVSTLELGDSALYLCASTPASVSKSELFFGEGSRLTVL.

DNA of the CDR3: TGCGCCAGCAGCTGGGGGGGCGACTCCTACGAGCAGTACTTC. The encoded protein is CASSWGGDSYEQYF. The V and J genes are TRBV5-1 and TRBJ2-7; a possible D gene is TRBD2 (7 bases). V lost 3 bases to trimming and J lost 0 bases, with 10 bases between them. Germline V gene data show CDR1 as SGHRS and CDR2 as YFSETQ. CDR3 length: 14 residues. The whole variable domain, filled in from reference TRBV5-1 and TRBJ2-7, reads KAGVTQTPRYLIKTRGQQVTLSCSPISGHRSVSWYQQTPGQGLQFLFEYFSETQRNKGNFPGRFSGRQFSNSRSEMNVSTLELGDSALYLCASSWGGDSYEQYFGPGTRLTVT.

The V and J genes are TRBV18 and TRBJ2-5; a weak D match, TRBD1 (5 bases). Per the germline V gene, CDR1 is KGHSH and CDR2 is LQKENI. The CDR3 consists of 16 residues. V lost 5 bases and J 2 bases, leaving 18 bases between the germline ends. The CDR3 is CASSAIETVTQETQYF. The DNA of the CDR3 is TGTGCCAGCTCAGCCATAGAGACAGTGACACAAGAGACCCAGTACTTC.

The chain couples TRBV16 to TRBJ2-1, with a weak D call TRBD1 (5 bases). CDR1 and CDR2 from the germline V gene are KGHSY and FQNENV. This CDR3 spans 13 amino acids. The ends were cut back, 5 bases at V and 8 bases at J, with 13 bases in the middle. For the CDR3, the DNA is TGTGCCAGCAGCTTCAACACCAGGGATGAGCAGTTCTTC. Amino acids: CASSFNTRDEQFF.

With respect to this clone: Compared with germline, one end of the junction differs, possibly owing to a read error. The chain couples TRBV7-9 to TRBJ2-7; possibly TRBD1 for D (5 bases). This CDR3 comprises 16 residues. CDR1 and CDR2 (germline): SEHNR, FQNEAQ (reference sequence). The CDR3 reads CSSSFRAGPFSYEQYF. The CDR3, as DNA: TGTTCCAGCAGCTTTAGGGCAGGGCCTTTCTCCTACGAGCAGTACTTC. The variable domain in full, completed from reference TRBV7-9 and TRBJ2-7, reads DTGVSQNPRHKITKRGQNVTFRCDPISEHNRLYWYRQTLGQGPEFLTYFQNEAQLEKSRLLSDRFSAERPKGSFSTLEIQRTEQGDSAMYLCSSSFRAGPFSYEQYFGPGTRLTVT.

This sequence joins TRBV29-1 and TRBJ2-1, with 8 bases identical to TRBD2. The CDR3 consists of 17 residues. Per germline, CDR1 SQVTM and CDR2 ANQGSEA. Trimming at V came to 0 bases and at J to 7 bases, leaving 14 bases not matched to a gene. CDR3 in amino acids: CSVEDLDAGGLINEQFF. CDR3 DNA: TGCAGCGTTGAAGATCTCGACGCGGGAGGCTTGATAAATGAGCAGTTCTTC.

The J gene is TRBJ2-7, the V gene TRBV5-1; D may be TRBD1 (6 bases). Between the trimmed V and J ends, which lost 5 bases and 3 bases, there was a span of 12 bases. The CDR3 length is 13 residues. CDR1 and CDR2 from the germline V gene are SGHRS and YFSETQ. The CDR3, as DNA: TGCGCCAGCAGTCCGGGACACAACTACGAGCAGTACTTC. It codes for CASSPGHNYEQYF.

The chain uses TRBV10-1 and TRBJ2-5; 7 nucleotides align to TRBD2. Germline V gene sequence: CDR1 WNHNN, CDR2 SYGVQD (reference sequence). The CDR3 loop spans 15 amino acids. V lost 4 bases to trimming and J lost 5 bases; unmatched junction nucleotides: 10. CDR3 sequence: CASSVVAREGETQYF. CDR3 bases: TGCGCCAGCAGTGTGGTCGCCAGGGAGGGGGAGACCCAGTACTTC.

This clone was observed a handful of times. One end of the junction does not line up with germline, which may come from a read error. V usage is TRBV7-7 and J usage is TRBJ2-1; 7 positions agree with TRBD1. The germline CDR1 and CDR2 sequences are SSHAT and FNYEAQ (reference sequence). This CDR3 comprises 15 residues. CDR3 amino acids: CASSLGTASYNEQFF. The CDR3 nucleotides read TGTGCTAGCAGCCTCGGGACAGCCTCCTACAATGAGCAGTTCTTC. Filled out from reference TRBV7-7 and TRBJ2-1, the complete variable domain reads GAGVSQSPRYKVTKRGQDVTLRCDPISSHATLYWYQQALGQGPEFLTYFNYEAQPDKSGLPSDRFSAERPEGSISTLTIQRTEQRDSAMYRCASSLGTASYNEQFFGPGTRLTVL.

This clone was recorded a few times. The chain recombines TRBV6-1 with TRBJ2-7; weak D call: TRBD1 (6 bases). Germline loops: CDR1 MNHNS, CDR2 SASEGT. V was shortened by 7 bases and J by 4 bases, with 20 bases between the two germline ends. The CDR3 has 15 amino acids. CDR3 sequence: CASTGLGRGIYEQYF. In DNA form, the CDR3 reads TGTGCCAGCACTGGGCTAGGAAGGGGGATATACGAGCAGTACTTC.

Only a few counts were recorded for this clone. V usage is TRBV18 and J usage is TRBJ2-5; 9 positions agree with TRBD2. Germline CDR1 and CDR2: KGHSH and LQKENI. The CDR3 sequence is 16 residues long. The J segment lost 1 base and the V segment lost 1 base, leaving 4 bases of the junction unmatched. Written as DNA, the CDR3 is TGTGCCAGCTCACCACGGGGCGGGAGGGCCCAAGAGACCCAGTACTTC. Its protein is CASSPRGGRAQETQYF.

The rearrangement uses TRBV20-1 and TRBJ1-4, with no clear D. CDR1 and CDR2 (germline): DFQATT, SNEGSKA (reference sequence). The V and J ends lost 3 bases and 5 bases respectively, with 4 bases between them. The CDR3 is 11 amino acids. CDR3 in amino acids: CSASPNEKLFF. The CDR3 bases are TGCAGTGCTAGCCCGAATGAAAAACTGTTTTTT.

The CDR3, as DNA: TGTGCCTGGAGTGTGGACAGGTACTATGGCTACACCTTC. Translated: CAWSVDRYYGYTF. The genes are TRBV30 and TRBJ1-2; 7 nucleotides line up with TRBD1. J lost 3 bases, V lost 0 bases, and 1 base had no gene match. In germline, CDR1 is GTSNPN, CDR2 SVGIG (reference sequence). CDR3 size: 13 residues.

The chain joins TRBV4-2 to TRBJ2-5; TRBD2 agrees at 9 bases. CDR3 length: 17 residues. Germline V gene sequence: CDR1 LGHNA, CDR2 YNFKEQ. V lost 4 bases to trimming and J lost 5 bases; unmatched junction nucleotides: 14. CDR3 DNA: TGTGCCAGCAGCCTTACCCCGGGGCGGGGGGGCCTGGAGACCCAGTACTTC. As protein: CASSLTPGRGGLETQYF.

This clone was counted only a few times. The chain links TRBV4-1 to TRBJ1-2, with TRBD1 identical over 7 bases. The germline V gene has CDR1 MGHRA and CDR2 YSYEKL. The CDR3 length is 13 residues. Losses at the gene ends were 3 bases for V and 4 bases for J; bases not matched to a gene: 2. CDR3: CASSQGDSYGYTF. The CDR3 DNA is TGCGCCAGCAGCCAGGGGGACAGCTATGGCTACACCTTC.

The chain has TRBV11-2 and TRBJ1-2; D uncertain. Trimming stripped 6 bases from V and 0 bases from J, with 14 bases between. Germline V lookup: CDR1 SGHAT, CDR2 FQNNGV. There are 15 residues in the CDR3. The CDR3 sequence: CASRQTHTTNYGYTF. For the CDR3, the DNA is TGTGCCAGCAGACAAACGCACACCACTAACTATGGCTACACCTTC.

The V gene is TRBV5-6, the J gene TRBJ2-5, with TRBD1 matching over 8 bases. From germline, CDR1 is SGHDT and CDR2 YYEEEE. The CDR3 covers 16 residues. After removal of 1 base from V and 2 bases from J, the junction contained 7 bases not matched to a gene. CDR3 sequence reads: CASSLFRGLGQETQYF. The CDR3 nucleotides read TGTGCCAGCAGCTTGTTCAGGGGGCTGGGGCAAGAGACCCAGTACTTC.

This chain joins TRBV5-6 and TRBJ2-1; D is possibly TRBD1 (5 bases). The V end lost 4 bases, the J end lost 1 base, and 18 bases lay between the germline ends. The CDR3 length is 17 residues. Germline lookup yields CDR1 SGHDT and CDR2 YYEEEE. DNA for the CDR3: TGTGCCAGCAGCCTTCTCCGGCCTCAGGGTTCCTACAATGAGCAGTTCTTC. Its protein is CASSLLRPQGSYNEQFF.

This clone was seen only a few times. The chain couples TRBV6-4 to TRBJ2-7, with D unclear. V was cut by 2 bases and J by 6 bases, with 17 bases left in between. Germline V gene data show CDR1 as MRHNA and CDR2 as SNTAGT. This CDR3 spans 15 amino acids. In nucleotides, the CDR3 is TGTGCCAGCAGTGACGGCGTTTGGCAGGTCGGCGAGCAGTACTTC. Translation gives CASSDGVWQVGEQYF.

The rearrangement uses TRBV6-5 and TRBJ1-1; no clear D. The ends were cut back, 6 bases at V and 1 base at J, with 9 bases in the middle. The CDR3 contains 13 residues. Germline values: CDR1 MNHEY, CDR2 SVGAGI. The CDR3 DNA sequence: TGTGCCAGCAGAACCTACTCGAACACTGAAGCTTTCTTT. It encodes CASRTYSNTEAFF.